This TCR beta chain comes out of a study of graft-versus-host responses after intestinal transplantation. TCRdb keeps only in-frame clones here, not all; method: immunoSEQ multiplex PCR. The table shows tens of thousands of clones, with approximately 94% occurring only once. This clone was observed once. Its target is not known. The V gene lost 3 bases and the J gene lost 8 bases, with 8 bases spanning the gap. CDR1 is GTSNPN and CDR2 is SVGIG in the germline V gene (reference sequence). This CDR3 has 11 amino acids. This clonotype was sampled from a human donor who received an intestinal transplant. The input for sequencing was unstimulated CD8+ T cells sorted from spleen or lymph node cells, taken before intestinal transplant. The chain combines TRBV30 with TRBJ2-1; D may be TRBD1 (5 bases). This CDR3 is CAWSLGDEQFF. The CDR3 DNA sequence: TGTGCCTGGAGCCTAGGGGATGAGCAGTTCTTC.